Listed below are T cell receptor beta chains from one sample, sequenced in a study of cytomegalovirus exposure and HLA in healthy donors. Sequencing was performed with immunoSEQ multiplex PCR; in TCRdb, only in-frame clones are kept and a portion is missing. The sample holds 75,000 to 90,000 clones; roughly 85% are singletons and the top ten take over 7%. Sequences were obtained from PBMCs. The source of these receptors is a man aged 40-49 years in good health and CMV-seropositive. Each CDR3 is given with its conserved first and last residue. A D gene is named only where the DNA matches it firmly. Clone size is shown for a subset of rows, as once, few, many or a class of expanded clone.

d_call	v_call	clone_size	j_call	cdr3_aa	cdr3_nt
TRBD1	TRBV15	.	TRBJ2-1	CATSRAGQGSDEQFF	TGTGCCACCAGCAGAGCGGGACAGGGGAGCGATGAGCAGTTCTTC
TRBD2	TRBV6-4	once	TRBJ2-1	CASRPTSGSASEQFF	TGTGCCAGCAGACCAACTAGCGGGAGCGCCAGTGAGCAGTTCTTC
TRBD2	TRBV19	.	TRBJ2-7	CATGGPSYEQYF	TGTGCCACGGGAGGCCCCTCCTACGAGCAGTACTTC
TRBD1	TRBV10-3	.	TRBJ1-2	CAISPSDRDGGYTF	TGTGCCATCAGCCCTTCAGACAGGGACGGCGGCTACACCTTC
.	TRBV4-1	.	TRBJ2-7	CASSQLLRPAYEQYF	TGCGCCAGCAGCCAACTGTTGCGTCCTGCCTACGAGCAGTACTTC
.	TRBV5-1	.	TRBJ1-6	CASSSRGLKNNSPLHF	TGCGCCAGCAGCAGCCGCGGCCTCAAAAACAATTCACCCCTCCACTTT
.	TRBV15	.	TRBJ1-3	CATSRVFTGYGNTIYF	TGTGCCACCAGCAGAGTTTTTACGGGTTACGGAAACACCATATATTTT
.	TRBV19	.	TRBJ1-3	CASSGDISGNTIYF	TGTGCCAGTTCAGGGGATATCTCTGGAAACACCATATATTTT
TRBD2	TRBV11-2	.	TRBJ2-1	CASSSPGGLAGAISGEQFF	TGTGCCAGCAGTTCCCCAGGGGGGTTAGCGGGAGCTATTTCGGGTGAGCAGTTCTTC
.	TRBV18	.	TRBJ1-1	CASSPRTANTEAFF	TGTGCCAGCTCACCACGAACAGCGAACACTGAAGCTTTCTTT
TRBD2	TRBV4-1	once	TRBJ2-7	CASSGTRNSYEQYF	TGCGCCAGCAGCGGGACTAGGAACTCCTACGAGCAGTACTTC
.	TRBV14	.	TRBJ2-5	CASSQDPPSRGTQYF	TGTGCCAGCAGCCAAGACCCACCGTCCAGGGGGACCCAGTACTTC
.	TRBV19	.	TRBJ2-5	CASSIRETQYF	TGTGCCAGTAGTATCCGAGAGACCCAGTACTTC
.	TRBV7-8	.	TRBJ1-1	CASSLGVRDNTEAFF	TGTGCCAGCAGCTTAGGAGTCCGGGATAACACTGAAGCTTTCTTT
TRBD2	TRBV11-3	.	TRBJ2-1	CASSPSSGIDGEQFF	TGTGCCAGCAGCCCGAGTAGCGGGATTGACGGTGAGCAGTTCTTC
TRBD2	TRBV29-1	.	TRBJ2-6	CSVGYGGGDNVLTF	TGCAGCGTTGGGTATGGGGGGGGAGACAACGTCCTGACTTTC
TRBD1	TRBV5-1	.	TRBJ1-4	CASSLAKTGINEKLFF	TGCGCCAGCAGCTTGGCCAAGACAGGGATTAATGAAAAACTGTTTTTT
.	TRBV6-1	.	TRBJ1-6	CASSPRGAGGSPLHF	TGTGCCAGCAGTCCTCGGGGGGCCGGTGGTTCACCCCTCCACTTT
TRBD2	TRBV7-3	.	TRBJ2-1	CASSPRTSSYNEQFF	TGTGCCAGCAGCCCGCGGACTAGCTCCTACAATGAGCAGTTCTTC
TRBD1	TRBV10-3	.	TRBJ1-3	CAISRAPQGVEGNTIYF	TGTGCCATCAGCCGAGCCCCGCAGGGGGTTGAAGGAAACACCATATATTTT
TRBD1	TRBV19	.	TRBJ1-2	CASSSTWTGRNGYTF	TGTGCCAGTAGTTCCACCTGGACAGGACGGAATGGCTACACCTTC
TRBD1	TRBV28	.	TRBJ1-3	CASSTSGGSGNTIYF	TGTGCCAGCAGTACTTCAGGGGGCTCTGGAAACACCATATATTTT
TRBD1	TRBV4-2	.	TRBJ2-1	CASSQPTGEATPYNEQFF	TGTGCCAGCAGCCAACCGACAGGGGAGGCGACCCCCTACAATGAGCAGTTCTTC
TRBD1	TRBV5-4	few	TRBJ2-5	CASSAGQGGETQYF	TGTGCCAGCAGCGCGGGACAGGGTGGAGAGACCCAGTACTTC
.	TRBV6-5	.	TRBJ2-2	CASSITRGSTGELFF	TGTGCCAGCAGTATTACCAGGGGTAGCACCGGGGAGCTGTTTTTT
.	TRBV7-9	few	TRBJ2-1	CASSYAGVEQFF	TGTGCCAGCAGCTATGCAGGGGTTGAGCAGTTCTTC
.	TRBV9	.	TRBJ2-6	CASSPMDIHSGANVLTF	TGTGCCAGCAGCCCGATGGACATCCACTCTGGGGCCAACGTCCTGACTTTC
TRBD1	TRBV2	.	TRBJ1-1	CASNRQGDNTEAFF	TGTGCCAGCAACCGACAGGGGGACAACACTGAAGCTTTCTTT
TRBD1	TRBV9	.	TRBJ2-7	CASSVGISGQGSRFYEQYF	TGTGCCAGCAGCGTAGGAATATCGGGACAGGGTTCCCGATTCTACGAGCAGTACTTC
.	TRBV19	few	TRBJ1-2	CASSIGHQGIYGYTF	TGTGCCAGTAGTATAGGGCACCAGGGGATCTATGGCTACACCTTC
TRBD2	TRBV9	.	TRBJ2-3	CASSGSPLGRASTDTQYF	TGTGCCAGCAGCGGCAGCCCCCTCGGGAGGGCCAGCACAGATACGCAGTATTTT
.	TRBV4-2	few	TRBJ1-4	CASSRGIENEKLFF	TGTGCCAGCAGCCGAGGGATAGAAAATGAAAAACTGTTTTTT
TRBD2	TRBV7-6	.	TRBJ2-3	CASSHGGTSGSATDTQYF	TGTGCCAGCAGCCACGGCGGTACTAGCGGGAGTGCGACAGATACGCAGTATTTT
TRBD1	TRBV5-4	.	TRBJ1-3	CASSQGQGRNTIYF	TGTGCCAGCAGCCAGGGACAGGGGCGGAACACCATATATTTT
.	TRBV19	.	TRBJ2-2	CASSIPTPQRELFF	TGTGCCAGTAGTATCCCCACCCCTCAGAGGGAGCTGTTTTTT
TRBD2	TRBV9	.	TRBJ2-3	CASSELAGVPDTQYF	TGTGCCAGCAGTGAACTAGCGGGAGTACCAGATACGCAGTATTTT
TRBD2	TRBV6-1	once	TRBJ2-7	CASSEGREWRGEQYF	TGTGCCAGCAGTGAAGGGCGGGAGTGGCGGGGCGAGCAGTACTTC
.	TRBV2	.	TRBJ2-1	CASRSTSIQGGEQFF	TGTGCCAGCAGATCTACTAGCATACAAGGCGGTGAGCAGTTCTTC
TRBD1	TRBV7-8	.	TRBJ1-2	CASSPGTGIAYGYTF	TGTGCCAGCAGCCCCGGGACAGGGATTGCCTATGGCTACACCTTC
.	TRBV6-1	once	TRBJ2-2	CASSALTGELFF	TGTGCCAGCAGTGCCTTGACCGGGGAGCTGTTTTTT
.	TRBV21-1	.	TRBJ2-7	CASGGTVSYEQYF	TGTGCCAGCGGGGGGACAGTCTCCTACGAGCAGTACTTC
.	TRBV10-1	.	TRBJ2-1	CASIIATHYSDEQFF	TGCGCCAGCATTATAGCCACACATTACTCCGATGAGCAGTTCTTC
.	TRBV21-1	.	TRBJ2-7	CASSKGGVAGVYEQYF	TGTGCCAGCAGCAAAGGGGGAGTAGCGGGAGTATACGAGCAGTACTTC
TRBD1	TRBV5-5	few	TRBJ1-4	CASLQGPNEKLFF	TGTGCCAGTCTACAGGGGCCTAATGAAAAACTGTTTTTT
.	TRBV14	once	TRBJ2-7	CASSQEIRGRNEQYF	TGTGCCAGCAGCCAAGAAATCCGAGGAAGGAACGAGCAGTACTTC
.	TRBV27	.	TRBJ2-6	CASRQSSGANVLTF	TGTGCCAGCAGACAGTCTTCTGGGGCCAACGTCCTGACTTTC
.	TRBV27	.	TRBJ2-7	CASSSTWDSGRPYEQYF	TGTGCCAGCAGTTCCACCTGGGACAGCGGGAGACCCTACGAGCAGTACTTC